These 20 T cell receptor beta chains were all obtained from the same sample, sequenced in a study of OX40 agonist ivuxolimab in advanced cancers. The data were produced by immunoSEQ multiplex PCR, yet TCRdb's version contains in-frame clones alone and is incomplete. The table has 80,000 or so clones, about 93% seen once; the top ten hold around 0.32%. The sample here was CD4+ or CD8+ T cells sorted from blood, taken in a trial of the OX40 agonist ivuxolimab. These receptors were taken from an adult with an advanced solid tumor such as melanoma, head and neck, liver or kidney cancer.

The rearrangement joins TRBV6-1 to TRBJ1-3, with D tentatively TRBD1 (5 bases). V dropped 1 base and J dropped 7 bases, with 14 bases sitting between them. The CDR3 loop spans 15 amino acids. Germline loops: CDR1 MNHNS, CDR2 SASEGT. In nucleotides, the CDR3 is TGTGCCAGCAGTGAAGAGGGTAGGGGTGGGAACACCATATATTTT. Encoded protein: CASSEEGRGGNTIYF.

The rearrangement joins TRBV5-1 to TRBJ2-7, with TRBD1 matching 8 bases. Germline V CDR1 and CDR2: SGHRS, YFSETQ. The CDR3 spans 12 residues. V lost 7 bases to trimming and J lost 3 bases; unmatched junction nucleotides: 3. The CDR3 DNA sequence: TGCGCCAGCGGGACAGGAAGCTACGAGCAGTACTTC. Amino acids: CASGTGSYEQYF.

The rearrangement uses TRBV2 and TRBJ1-1, with D unresolved. Trimming shortened V by 4 bases and J by 6 bases, and 6 bases separated the two germline ends. Germline V gene data show CDR1 as SNHLY and CDR2 as FYNNEI. This CDR3 comprises 11 residues. The CDR3 protein is CASSAESEAFF. DNA for the CDR3: TGTGCCAGCAGTGCTGAATCTGAAGCTTTCTTT. The full variable domain, with the rest looked up from reference TRBV2 and TRBJ1-1, is EPEVTQTPSHQVTQMGQEVILRCVPISNHLYFYWYRQILGQKVEFLVSFYNNEISEKSEIFDDQFSVERPDGSNFTLKIRSTKLEDSAMYFCASSAESEAFFGQGTRLTVV.

This chain connects TRBV5-1 to TRBJ1-4, with D unclear. The ends were cut back, 3 bases at V and 5 bases at J, with 14 bases in the middle. The CDR3 has 15 amino acids. Germline V CDR1 and CDR2: SGHRS, YFSETQ. CDR3 in amino acids: CASSSGLAPNEKLFF. CDR3 DNA: TGCGCCAGCAGCTCCGGTCTGGCCCCGAATGAAAAACTGTTTTTT. Variable domain in full (rest from reference TRBV5-1 and TRBJ1-4): KAGVTQTPRYLIKTRGQQVTLSCSPISGHRSVSWYQQTPGQGLQFLFEYFSETQRNKGNFPGRFSGRQFSNSRSEMNVSTLELGDSALYLCASSSGLAPNEKLFFGSGTQLSVL.

The CDR3 spells CASSVDLATPGELFF. The CDR3 DNA sequence: TGTGCCAGCAGCGTAGACCTAGCGACTCCCGGGGAGCTGTTTTTT. The rearrangement uses TRBV9 and TRBJ2-2, with D perhaps TRBD2 (6 bases). Trimming took off 0 bases at V and 6 bases at J, with 12 bases between the two ends. CDR3 size: 15 residues. Germline CDR1 reads SGDLS; CDR2 reads YYNGEE.

In DNA form, the CDR3 reads TGTGCCAGCAGCTTGGCGGGAGACGGCTATGAAAAACTGTTTTTT. Protein: CASSLAGDGYEKLFF. J is TRBJ1-4 and V is TRBV11-2, with D unresolved. Germline CDR1 is SGHAT and CDR2 is FQNNGV. Trimming left V 3 bases short and J 6 bases short, with 14 bases between. The CDR3 loop spans 15 amino acids. The whole variable domain, filled in from reference TRBV11-2 and TRBJ1-4, reads EAGVAQSPRYKIIEKRQSVAFWCNPISGHATLYWYQQILGQGPKLLIQFQNNGVVDDSQLPKDRFSAERLKGVDSTLKIQPAKLEDSAVYLCASSLAGDGYEKLFFGSGTQLSVL.

The V and J genes are TRBV5-6 and TRBJ2-5; D is perhaps TRBD1 (6 bases). CDR1 SGHDT and CDR2 YYEEEE come from the germline V gene. The V end lost 0 bases, the J end lost 4 bases, and 7 bases lay between the germline ends. The length of the CDR3 is 13 residues. The CDR3 here is CASSLAGAETQYF. Written as DNA, the CDR3 is TGTGCCAGCAGCTTGGCAGGGGCAGAGACCCAGTACTTC.

The gene calls are TRBV21-1 and TRBJ2-5; TRBD2, as called in the table, went unchecked against the DNA. TRBV21-1 is given as a pseudogene. This CDR3 is built from 15 residues. CDR3 nucleotides: TGTGCCAGCAGCAAGATTCGACTAGCAGAAGAGACCCAGTACTTC. Encoded protein: CASSKIRLAEETQYF.

V is TRBV2 and J is TRBJ2-1, with D tentatively TRBD1 (6 bases). Per germline, CDR1 SNHLY and CDR2 FYNNEI. The CDR3 loop spans 15 amino acids. V shed 2 bases and J shed 2 bases, with 10 bases lying between them. The CDR3, as DNA: TGTGCCAGCAGTGAACGACAGGCCCCCTACAATGAGCAGTTCTTC. Protein product: CASSERQAPYNEQFF.

CDR3 residues: CASSGPGPRNYEQYF. The CDR3 DNA follows: TGTGCCAGCAGCGGTCCGGGCCCCCGGAACTACGAGCAGTACTTC. The chain is built from TRBV9 and TRBJ2-7; no clear D gene. The CDR3 spans 15 residues. Per germline, CDR1 SGDLS and CDR2 YYNGEE. Trimming shortened V by 3 bases and J by 3 bases, and 16 bases separated the two germline ends.

This clone has a single count. The chain links TRBV27 to TRBJ2-2; 8 bases line up with TRBD1. The CDR3 runs to 15 residues. Per germline, CDR1 MNHEY and CDR2 SMNVEV (reference sequence). Losses at the gene ends were 3 bases for V and 0 bases for J; bases not matched to a gene: 0. CDR3 sequence: CASSFRGPNTGELFF. The CDR3 DNA reads as TGTGCCAGCAGTTTCAGGGGGCCGAACACCGGGGAGCTGTTTTTT.

This clone was counted a few times. The chain employs TRBV6-5 and TRBJ1-6; possibly TRBD1 for D (5 bases). CDR3 size: 13 residues. Per germline, CDR1 MNHEY and CDR2 SVGAGI. Trimming stripped 6 bases from V and 9 bases from J, with 12 bases between. The CDR3 nucleotides are TGTGCCAGCAGAGGCACGGGGGGTTCACCCCTCCACTTT. Encoded protein: CASRGTGGSPLHF.

The V call is TRBV28, the J call TRBJ2-3; D is uncertain. Between the trimmed V and J ends, which lost 3 bases and 2 bases, there was a span of 6 bases. The CDR3 extends over 13 amino acids. Germline loops: CDR1 MDHEN, CDR2 SYDVKM. CDR3 amino acids: CASSFTPTDTQYF. For the CDR3, the DNA is TGTGCCAGCAGTTTTACTCCCACAGATACGCAGTATTTT.

V and J are TRBV28 and TRBJ2-1; TRBD2 might be the D (5 bases). The germline V gene encodes CDR1 MDHEN and CDR2 SYDVKM. The V and J ends lost 2 bases and 5 bases respectively, with 13 bases between them. This CDR3 has 15 amino acids. CDR3 sequence: CASSLSTTRDNEQFF. CDR3 DNA sequence: TGTGCCAGCAGTTTAAGCACTACTAGGGACAATGAGCAGTTCTTC.

The V call is TRBV7-9, the J call TRBJ1-2; tentatively, D is TRBD1 (6 bases). CDR3 length equals 15 residues. Looked up from germline, CDR1 is SEHNR and CDR2 is FQNEAQ (reference sequence). V lost 5 bases and J 4 bases, leaving 17 bases between the germline ends. The chain's CDR3 is CASSPPQGGAYGYTF. The CDR3, as DNA: TGTGCCAGCAGCCCCCCACAGGGAGGCGCCTATGGCTACACCTTC.

The chain is built from TRBV9 and TRBJ2-3; no clear D. V was shortened by 4 bases and J by 2 bases, with 8 bases between the two germline ends. The CDR3 loop spans 13 amino acids. The V gene's germline CDR1 is SGDLS and CDR2 YYNGEE. The DNA of the CDR3 is TGTGCCAGCAGCCCAGCGAACACAGATACGCAGTATTTT. It encodes CASSPANTDTQYF.

The J gene is TRBJ1-2, the V gene TRBV19; D gene ambiguous. The CDR3 covers 15 residues. Germline values: CDR1 LNHDA, CDR2 SQIVND (reference sequence). V lost 7 bases and J 8 bases, leaving 23 bases between the germline ends. CDR3 protein: CASTPGQTSEMGYTF. DNA for the CDR3: TGTGCCAGTACCCCCGGCCAGACCTCGGAGATGGGCTACACCTTC. Looking up the rest from reference TRBV19 and TRBJ1-2 gives the full variable domain: DGGITQSPKYLFRKEGQNVTLSCEQNLNHDAMYWYRQDPGQGLRLIYYSQIVNDFQKGDIAEGYSVSREKKESFPLTVTSAQKNPTAFYLCASTPGQTSEMGYTFGSGTRLTVV.

The chain uses TRBV5-6 and TRBJ1-1; unclear D gene. The V and J ends lost 4 bases and 0 bases respectively, with 7 bases between them. This CDR3 has 13 residues. The germline V gene has CDR1 SGHDT and CDR2 YYEEEE. CDR3 amino acids: CASSPGLNTEAFF. In DNA form, the CDR3 reads TGTGCCAGCAGCCCCGGACTGAACACTGAAGCTTTCTTT. Full variable domain (remainder filled in from reference TRBV5-6 and TRBJ1-1): DAGVTQSPTHLIKTRGQQVTLRCSPKSGHDTVSWYQQALGQGPQFIFQYYEEEERQRGNFPDRFSGHQFPNYSSELNVNALLLGDSALYLCASSPGLNTEAFFGQGTRLTVV.

CDR3 sequence: CASSLLSRGRTF. The CDR3, as DNA: TGTGCCAGCAGTTTACTTTCGCGTGGACGCACCTTC. The J gene is TRBJ1-2, the V gene TRBV28, with D unresolved. There are 12 residues in the CDR3. V was pared by 2 bases and J by 13 bases, with 14 bases between. The germline V gene has CDR1 MDHEN and CDR2 SYDVKM.

The chain has TRBV7-9 and TRBJ1-5; no reliable D call. V was cut by 3 bases and J by 9 bases, with 9 bases left in between. The germline V gene has CDR1 SEHNR and CDR2 FQNEAQ (reference sequence). CDR3 size: 12 residues. CDR3 in DNA: TGTGCCAGCAGCTTCGACACCACGCCCCAGCATTTT. Translation: CASSFDTTPQHF.